Each of the 3 T cell receptor beta chains below was sequenced from the same sample in a study of T cells expressing NK-cell markers. With the 5' RACE reads reprocessed, TCRdb shows one record per CDR3 protein and no DNA. The sample table sets out 550,000 to 600,000 distinct CDR3 sequences. Sequencing was performed on blood T cells: a sorted CD56 or NKG2C T cell subset, CD4+ or CD8+ T cells, or bulk PBMC T cells (not recorded which). All receptors derive from a man between 18 and 35 years old in good health.

The J gene is TRBJ2-4, the V gene TRBV7-9. Germline CDR1 SEHNR, CDR2 FQNEAQ (reference sequence). This CDR3 is built from 14 residues. The CDR3 is CASSLSTTKNIQYF. The whole variable domain, filled in from reference TRBV7-9 and TRBJ2-4, reads DTGVSQNPRHKITKRGQNVTFRCDPISEHNRLYWYRQTLGQGPEFLTYFQNEAQLEKSRLLSDRFSAERPKGSFSTLEIQRTEQGDSAMYLCASSLSTTKNIQYFGAGTRLSVL.

This chain uses TRBV7-2 with TRBJ2-1; as DNA is missing, the TRBD1 call by TCRdb cannot be tested. The CDR3 loop spans 15 amino acids. CDR1 is SGHTA and CDR2 is FQGNSA in the germline V gene. CDR3 residues: CASSSTGVAYNEQFF.

The V call is TRBV6-2 or TRBV6-3, the J call TRBJ2-1. Germline V gene lookup returns CDR1 MNHEY and CDR2 SVGEGT. The CDR3 length is 18 residues. The CDR3 loop is CASSYSRDPISSYNEQFF.